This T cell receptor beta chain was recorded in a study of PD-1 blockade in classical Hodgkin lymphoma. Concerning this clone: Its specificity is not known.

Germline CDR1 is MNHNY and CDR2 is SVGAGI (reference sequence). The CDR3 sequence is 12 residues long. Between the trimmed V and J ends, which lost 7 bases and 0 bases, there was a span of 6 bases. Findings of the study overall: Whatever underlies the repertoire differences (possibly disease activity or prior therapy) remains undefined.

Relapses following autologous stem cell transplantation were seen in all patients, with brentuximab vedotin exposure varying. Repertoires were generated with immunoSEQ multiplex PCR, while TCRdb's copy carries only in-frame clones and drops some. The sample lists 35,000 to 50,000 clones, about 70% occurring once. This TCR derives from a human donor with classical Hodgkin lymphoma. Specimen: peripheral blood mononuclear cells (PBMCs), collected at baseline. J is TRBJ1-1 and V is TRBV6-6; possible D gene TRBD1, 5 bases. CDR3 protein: CASTTVNTEAFF. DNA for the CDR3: TGTGCCAGCACGACAGTGAACACTGAAGCTTTCTTT.